The 5 T cell receptor beta chains given below trace back to one sample, sequenced in a study of radiotherapy plus CTLA-4 blockade in lung cancer. Data came from immunoSEQ multiplex PCR; TCRdb stores just in-frame clones and leaves some out. The sample comprises some 27,000 clones, about 77% of which are singletons, and roughly 24% rests with the top ten. The sequenced sample was peripheral blood, obtained from a patient treated with radiotherapy plus ipilimumab. The receptor source for this set is a human donor with non-small cell lung cancer that progressed on radiotherapy plus ipilimumab.

The V call is TRBV29-1, the J call TRBJ2-5; D call uncertain. Germline V lookup: CDR1 SQVTM, CDR2 ANQGSEA. There are 11 residues in the CDR3. Deletions cut 4 bases from V and 1 base from J, with 4 bases between. The CDR3 coding sequence is TGCAGCGTTGGCGGCCAAGAGACCCAGTACTTC. Residues: CSVGGQETQYF.

This clone was counted a single time. V is TRBV4-2 and J is TRBJ2-3; 9 nucleotides match TRBD1. Per the germline V gene, CDR1 is LGHNA and CDR2 is YNFKEQ. This CDR3 has 18 residues. With V trimmed by 10 bases and J by 0 bases, 17 bases remained unmatched. The CDR3 here is CATEANIPDRGSTDTQYF. The CDR3 region has the DNA TGTGCCACCGAAGCTAATATACCCGACAGGGGGAGCACAGATACGCAGTATTTT.

The rearrangement uses TRBV2 and TRBJ2-3, with a weak D call TRBD2 (6 bases). This CDR3 has 14 residues. Trimming cost V 6 bases and J 0 bases, with 10 bases left between them. The V gene's germline CDR1 is SNHLY and CDR2 FYNNEI. CDR3 sequence: CASRARGSTDTQYF. The CDR3, as DNA: TGTGCCAGCAGAGCTCGGGGGAGCACAGATACGCAGTATTTT.

The chain is built from TRBV2 and TRBJ2-7; D remains unclear. V dropped 7 bases and J dropped 0 bases, with 10 bases sitting between them. The CDR3 is 13 residues long. Germline V gives CDR1 SNHLY, CDR2 FYNNEI. The CDR3 loop reads CASTGVHSYEQYF. CDR3 nucleotide sequence: TGTGCCAGCACTGGGGTTCACTCCTACGAGCAGTACTTC.

V and J are TRBV5-5 and TRBJ1-4, with 7 bases fitting TRBD1. The germline gives CDR1 SGHKS, CDR2 YYEKEE (reference sequence). The CDR3 extends over 17 amino acids. The trim removed 4 bases at V and 5 bases at J, leaving 14 bases unmatched. The DNA of the CDR3 is TGTGCCAGCAGCCCTCAGCGACAGGGCAGGGGGAATGAAAAACTGTTTTTT. Protein: CASSPQRQGRGNEKLFF.